This T cell receptor beta chain was sequenced during a study of chemoradiotherapy in HPV16-positive cancers. CDR1 and CDR2 (germline): SNHLY, FYNNEI. The CDR3 contains 13 residues. Trimming cost V 1 base and J 6 bases; bases outside gene matches: 0. The method was immunoSEQ multiplex PCR; TCRdb's version includes in-frame clones alone and lacks a portion of them. The sample lists about 690 clones; about 91% were seen once. The sequence derives from a human donor with HPV-associated anogenital cancer. The chain combines TRBV2 with TRBJ2-1; 7 positions match TRBD2. The sequencing here drew on tumor tissue, taken from a patient who underwent chemoradiotherapy. CDR3 nucleotide sequence: TGTGCCAGCAGTGAAGGGACTAGCAATGAGCAGTTCTTC. Amino acid sequence: CASSEGTSNEQFF.